Listed here is a single TCR beta chain. No antigen is known for it. Libraries were prepared by immunoSEQ multiplex PCR; TCRdb keeps only in-frame clonotypes and omits some of them. Found here are more than 90,000 clones, roughly 90% of them singletons; the top ten hold 15% to 20%. The data belong to a study of T cell responses to AZD1222 COVID-19 vaccine. Whole-study results and caveats: Reportedly, close to half of spike-specific TCRs are directed against unmutated variant regions.

The ends were cut back, 0 bases at V and 2 bases at J, with 10 bases in the middle. The CDR3 totals 15 residues. Germline V gene sequence: CDR1 MNHNS, CDR2 SASEGT. This sample comprised peripheral blood, obtained 28 days after the second AZD1222 dose. The V gene is TRBV6-1, the J gene TRBJ1-2; D unclear. The source of this sequence is an adult who received the AZD1222 COVID-19 vaccine. CDR3 sequence: CASSEAGPGNYGYTF. CDR3 DNA: TGTGCCAGCAGTGAAGCCGGCCCGGGGAACTATGGCTACACCTTC.